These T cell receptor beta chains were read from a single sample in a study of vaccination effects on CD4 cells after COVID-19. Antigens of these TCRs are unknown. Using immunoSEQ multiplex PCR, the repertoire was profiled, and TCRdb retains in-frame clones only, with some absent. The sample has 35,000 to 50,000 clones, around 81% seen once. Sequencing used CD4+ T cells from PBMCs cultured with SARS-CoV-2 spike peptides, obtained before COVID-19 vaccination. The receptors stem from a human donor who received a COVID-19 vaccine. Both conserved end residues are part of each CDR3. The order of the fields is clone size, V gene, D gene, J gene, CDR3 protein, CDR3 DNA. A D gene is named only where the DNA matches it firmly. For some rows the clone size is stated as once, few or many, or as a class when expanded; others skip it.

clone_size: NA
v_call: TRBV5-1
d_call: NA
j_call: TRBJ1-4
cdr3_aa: CASSPGAGSNEKLFF
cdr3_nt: TGCGCCAGCAGCCCCGGGGCAGGTTCTAATGAAAAACTGTTTTTT

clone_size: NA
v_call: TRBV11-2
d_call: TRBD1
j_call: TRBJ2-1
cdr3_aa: CASSSRQGASYNEQFF
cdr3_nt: TGTGCCAGCAGCTCTAGACAGGGCGCCTCCTACAATGAGCAGTTCTTC

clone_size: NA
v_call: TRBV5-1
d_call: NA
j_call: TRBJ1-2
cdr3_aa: CASSLQGRGYGYTF
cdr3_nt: TGCGCCAGCAGCTTGCAGGGGCGCGGCTATGGCTACACCTTC

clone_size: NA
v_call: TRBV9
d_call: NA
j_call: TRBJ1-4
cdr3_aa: CASSVGSGVNEKLFF
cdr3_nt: TGTGCCAGCAGCGTAGGATCTGGGGTTAATGAAAAACTGTTTTTT

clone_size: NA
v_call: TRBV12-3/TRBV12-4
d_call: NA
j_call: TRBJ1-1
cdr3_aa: CASSLNVGTEAFF
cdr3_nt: TGTGCCAGCAGTTTAAATGTAGGAACTGAAGCTTTCTTT

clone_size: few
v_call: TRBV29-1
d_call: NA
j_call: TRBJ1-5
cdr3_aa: CSVAEGSNQPQHF
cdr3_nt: TGCAGCGTTGCAGAAGGGAGCAATCAGCCCCAGCATTTT

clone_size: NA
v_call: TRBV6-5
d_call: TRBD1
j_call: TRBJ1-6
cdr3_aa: CASSYGRDRRNSPLHF
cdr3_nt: TGTGCCAGCAGTTACGGCCGGGACAGGAGGAATTCACCCCTCCACTTT

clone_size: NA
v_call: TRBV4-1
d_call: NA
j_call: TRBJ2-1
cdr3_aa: CASSQPGGARNEQFF
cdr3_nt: TGCGCCAGCAGCCAACCTGGGGGGGCCAGAAATGAGCAGTTCTTC

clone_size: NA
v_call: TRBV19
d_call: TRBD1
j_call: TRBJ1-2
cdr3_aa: CASSITADRARYGYTF
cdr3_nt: TGTGCCAGTAGTATAACTGCCGACAGGGCGAGGTATGGCTACACCTTC

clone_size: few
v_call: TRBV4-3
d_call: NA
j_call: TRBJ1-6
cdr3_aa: CASSRQNGGDSPLHF
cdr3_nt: TGCGCCAGCAGCCGGCAAAACGGAGGGGATTCACCCCTCCACTTT

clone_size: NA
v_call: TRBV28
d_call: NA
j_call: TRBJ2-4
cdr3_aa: CASSLQGGRAANIQYF
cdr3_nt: TGTGCCAGCAGTTTACAGGGGGGGAGGGCGGCGAACATTCAGTACTTC

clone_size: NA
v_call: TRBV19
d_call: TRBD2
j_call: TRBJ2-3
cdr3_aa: CASRERGGLYTQYF
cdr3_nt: TGTGCCAGTAGAGAGCGGGGGGGCCTCTATACGCAGTATTTT

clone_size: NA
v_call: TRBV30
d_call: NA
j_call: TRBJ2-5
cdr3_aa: CAWSLGQETQYF
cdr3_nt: TGTGCCTGGAGCTTGGGGCAGGAGACCCAGTACTTC

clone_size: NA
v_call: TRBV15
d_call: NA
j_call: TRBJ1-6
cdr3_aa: CATSRDSPRRGNNSPLHF
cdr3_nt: TGTGCCACCAGCAGAGATAGCCCCCGGCGGGGAAACAATTCACCCCTCCACTTT

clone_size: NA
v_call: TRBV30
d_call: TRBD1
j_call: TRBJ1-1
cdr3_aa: CAWSPGQLNTEAFF
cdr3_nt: TGTGCCTGGAGTCCGGGACAGCTGAACACTGAAGCTTTCTTT

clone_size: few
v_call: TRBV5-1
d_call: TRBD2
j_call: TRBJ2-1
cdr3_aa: CASSLGNSGGINEQFF
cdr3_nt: TGCGCCAGCAGCTTGGGTAATAGCGGGGGGATCAATGAGCAGTTCTTC

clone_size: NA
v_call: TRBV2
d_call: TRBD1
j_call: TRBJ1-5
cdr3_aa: CASRWTGVGGNQPQHF
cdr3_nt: TGTGCCAGCAGATGGACAGGTGTTGGAGGCAATCAGCCCCAGCATTTT

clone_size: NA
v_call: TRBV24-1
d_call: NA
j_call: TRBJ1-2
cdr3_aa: CATSDHNYGYTF
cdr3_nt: TGTGCCACCAGTGACCATAACTATGGCTACACCTTC

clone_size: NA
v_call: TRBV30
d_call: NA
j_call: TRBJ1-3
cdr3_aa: CAWSIRLSGNTIYF
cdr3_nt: TGTGCCTGGAGTATCCGGCTCTCTGGAAACACCATATATTTT

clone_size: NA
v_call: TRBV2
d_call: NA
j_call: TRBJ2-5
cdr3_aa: CASTGQNQETQYF
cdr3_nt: TGTGCCAGCACGGGGCAAAACCAAGAGACCCAGTACTTC

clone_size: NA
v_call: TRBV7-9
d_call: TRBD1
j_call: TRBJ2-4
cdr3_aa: CASSPQGVPQYF
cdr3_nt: TGTGCCAGCAGCCCACAGGGGGTTCCTCAGTACTTC

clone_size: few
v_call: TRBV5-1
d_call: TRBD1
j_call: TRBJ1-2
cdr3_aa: CASGENRGPYGYTF
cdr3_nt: TGCGCCAGCGGAGAAAACAGGGGGCCGTATGGCTACACCTTC

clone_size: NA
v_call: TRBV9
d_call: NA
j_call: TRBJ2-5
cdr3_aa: CASSVATGKQETQYF
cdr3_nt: TGTGCCAGCAGCGTAGCTACAGGGAAGCAAGAGACCCAGTACTTC

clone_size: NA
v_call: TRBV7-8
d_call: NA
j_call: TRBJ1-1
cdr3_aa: CASSLHPARTEAFF
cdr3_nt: TGTGCCAGCAGCCTTCACCCCGCCCGCACTGAAGCTTTCTTT

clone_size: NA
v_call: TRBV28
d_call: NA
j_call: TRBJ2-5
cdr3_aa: CASRPGSGGRETQYF
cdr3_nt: TGTGCCAGCCGCCCGGGCTCTGGGGGGAGGGAGACCCAGTACTTC

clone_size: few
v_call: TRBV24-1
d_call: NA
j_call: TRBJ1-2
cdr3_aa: CATSDPTQGPYGYTF
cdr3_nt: TGTGCCACCAGTGACCCTACCCAGGGACCCTATGGCTACACCTTC

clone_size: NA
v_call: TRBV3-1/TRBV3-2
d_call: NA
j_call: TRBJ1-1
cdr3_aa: CASSQGQTNTEAFF
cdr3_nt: TGTGCCAGCAGCCAAGGACAGACGAACACTGAAGCTTTCTTT

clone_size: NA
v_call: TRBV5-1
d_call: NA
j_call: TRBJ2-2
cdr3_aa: CASSSDRGNTGELFF
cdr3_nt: TGCGCCAGCAGCTCGGATCGGGGGAACACCGGGGAGCTGTTTTTT

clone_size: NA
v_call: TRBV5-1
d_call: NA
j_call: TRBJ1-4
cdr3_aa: CASSPGGRPEKLFF
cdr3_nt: TGCGCCAGCAGCCCCGGGGGACGGCCAGAAAAACTGTTTTTT

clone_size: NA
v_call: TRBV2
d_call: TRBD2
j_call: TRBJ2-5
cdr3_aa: CASMGDGGAEETQYF
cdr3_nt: TGTGCCAGCATGGGGGACGGGGGGGCGGAAGAGACCCAGTACTTC

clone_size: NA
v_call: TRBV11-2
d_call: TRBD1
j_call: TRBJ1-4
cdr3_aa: CASTPLGPTGEKLFF
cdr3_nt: TGTGCCAGCACTCCCCTGGGTCCGACAGGGGAAAAACTGTTTTTT

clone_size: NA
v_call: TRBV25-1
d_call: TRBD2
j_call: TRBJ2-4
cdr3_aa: CASRAAGVRINIQYF
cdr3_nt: TGTGCCAGCAGGGCTGCGGGAGTCAGGATAAACATTCAGTACTTC

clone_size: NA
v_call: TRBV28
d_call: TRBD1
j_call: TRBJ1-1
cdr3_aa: CASSLRQGLGAFF
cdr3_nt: TGTGCCAGCAGTTTGCGACAGGGACTTGGAGCTTTCTTT

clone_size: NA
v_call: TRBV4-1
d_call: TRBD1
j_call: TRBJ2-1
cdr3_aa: CASSQRDRVRNEQFF
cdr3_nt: TGCGCCAGCAGCCAAAGAGACAGGGTGCGCAATGAGCAGTTCTTC

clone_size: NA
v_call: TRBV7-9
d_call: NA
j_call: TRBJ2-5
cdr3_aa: CASSSTSRGETQYF
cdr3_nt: TGTGCCAGCAGCTCCACATCGAGGGGTGAGACCCAGTACTTC

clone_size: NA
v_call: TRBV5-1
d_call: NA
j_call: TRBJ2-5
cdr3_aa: CASSLRSVQETQYF
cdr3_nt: TGCGCCAGCAGCTTGCGGTCAGTCCAAGAGACCCAGTACTTC

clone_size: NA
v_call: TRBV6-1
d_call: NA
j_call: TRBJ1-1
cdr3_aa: CASSEFRGTGTEAFF
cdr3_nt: TGTGCCAGCAGTGAATTTCGGGGAACAGGAACTGAAGCTTTCTTT

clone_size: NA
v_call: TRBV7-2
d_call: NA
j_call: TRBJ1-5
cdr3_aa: CASSLGLWGQPQHF
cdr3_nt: TGTGCCAGCAGCTTAGGCCTCTGGGGTCAGCCCCAGCATTTT

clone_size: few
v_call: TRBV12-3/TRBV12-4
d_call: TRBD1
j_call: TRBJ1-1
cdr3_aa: CASRRQGYTEAFF
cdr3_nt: TGTGCCAGCAGACGACAGGGATACACTGAAGCTTTCTTT

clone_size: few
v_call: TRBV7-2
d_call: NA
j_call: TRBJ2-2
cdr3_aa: CASSPGPNTGELFF
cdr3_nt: TGTGCCAGCAGCCCAGGACCGAACACCGGGGAGCTGTTTTTT

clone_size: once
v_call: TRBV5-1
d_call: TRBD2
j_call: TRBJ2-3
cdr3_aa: CASQRGLAGGRTDTQYF
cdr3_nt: TGCGCCAGCCAAAGGGGACTAGCGGGGGGCCGCACAGATACGCAGTATTTT

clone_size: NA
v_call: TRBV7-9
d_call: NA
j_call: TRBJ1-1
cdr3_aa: CASSLARLAGAAFF
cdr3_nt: TGTGCCAGCAGCTTAGCGCGGCTGGCGGGGGCAGCTTTCTTT

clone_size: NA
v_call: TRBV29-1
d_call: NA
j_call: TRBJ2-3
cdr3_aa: CSVEEVRGRADTQYF
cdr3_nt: TGCAGCGTTGAAGAGGTCAGGGGTCGGGCAGATACGCAGTATTTT

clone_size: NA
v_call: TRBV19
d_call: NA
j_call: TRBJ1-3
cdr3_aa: CASSLGRSSGNTIYF
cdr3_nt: TGTGCCAGTAGTTTGGGGCGGAGCTCTGGAAACACCATATATTTT

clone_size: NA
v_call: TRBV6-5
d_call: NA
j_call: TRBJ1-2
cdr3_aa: CASSRRADSSAGYTF
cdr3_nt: TGTGCCAGCAGCCGAAGGGCCGACAGCTCAGCCGGCTACACCTTC

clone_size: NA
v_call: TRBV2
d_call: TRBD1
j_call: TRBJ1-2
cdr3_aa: CASSGRTGQYGYTF
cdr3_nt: TGTGCCAGCAGTGGCAGGACAGGGCAATATGGCTACACCTTC

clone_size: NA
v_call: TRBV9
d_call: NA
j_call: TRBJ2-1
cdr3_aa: CASSAAGSPNNEQFF
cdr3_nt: TGTGCCAGCAGTGCAGCTGGGAGTCCAAACAATGAGCAGTTCTTC

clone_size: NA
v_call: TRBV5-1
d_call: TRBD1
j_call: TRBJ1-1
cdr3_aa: CASSYDRGGTEAFF
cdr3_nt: TGCGCCAGCAGCTATGACAGGGGCGGCACTGAAGCTTTCTTT

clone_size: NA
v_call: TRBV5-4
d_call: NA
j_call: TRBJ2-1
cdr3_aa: CASSSKQGEQFF
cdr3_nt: TGTGCCAGCAGCTCTAAGCAAGGCGAGCAGTTCTTC

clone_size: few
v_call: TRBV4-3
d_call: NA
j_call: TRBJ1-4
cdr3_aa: CASSGQNNEKLFF
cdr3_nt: TGCGCCAGCTCAGGACAGAATAATGAAAAACTGTTTTTT

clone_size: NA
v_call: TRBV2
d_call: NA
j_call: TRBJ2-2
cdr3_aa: CASRADRPNTGELFF
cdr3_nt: TGTGCCAGCAGAGCCGACAGGCCGAACACCGGGGAGCTGTTTTTT

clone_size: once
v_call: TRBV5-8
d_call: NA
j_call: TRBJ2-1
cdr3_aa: CASPNPPGQVSYNEQFF
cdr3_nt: TGTGCCAGCCCTAACCCCCCGGGACAAGTCTCCTACAATGAGCAGTTCTTC